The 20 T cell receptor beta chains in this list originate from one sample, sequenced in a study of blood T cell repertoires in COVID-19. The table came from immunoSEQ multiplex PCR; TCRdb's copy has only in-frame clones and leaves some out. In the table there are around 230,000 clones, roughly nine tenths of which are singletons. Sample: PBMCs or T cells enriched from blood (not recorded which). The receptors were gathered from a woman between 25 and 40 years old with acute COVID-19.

Written as DNA, the CDR3 is TGTGCCAGCAGCTTCGGGACAGGGGGCGTATTGGGCGGCTACACCTTC. Translation gives CASSFGTGGVLGGYTF. V and J are TRBV5-5 and TRBJ1-2, with 12 positions matching TRBD1. V shed 2 bases, J shed 8 bases, and the junction held 10 bases outside the gene matches. The CDR3 contains 16 residues. Germline V gene lookup returns CDR1 SGHKS and CDR2 YYEKEE (reference sequence).

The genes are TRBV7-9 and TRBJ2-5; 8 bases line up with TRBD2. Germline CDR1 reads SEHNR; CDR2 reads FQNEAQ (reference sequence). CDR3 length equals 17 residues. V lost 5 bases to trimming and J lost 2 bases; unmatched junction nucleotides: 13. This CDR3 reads CASSLKTGGAWQETQYF. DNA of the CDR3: TGTGCCAGCAGCCTAAAAACCGGGGGGGCCTGGCAAGAGACCCAGTACTTC.

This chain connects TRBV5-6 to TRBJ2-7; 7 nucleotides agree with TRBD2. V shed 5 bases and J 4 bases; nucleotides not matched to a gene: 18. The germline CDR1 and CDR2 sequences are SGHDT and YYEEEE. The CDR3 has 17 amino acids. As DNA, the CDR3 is TGTGCCAGCAGTCCACGCCGGGGGGTAGAGCTCTTATACGAGCAGTACTTC. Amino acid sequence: CASSPRRGVELLYEQYF.

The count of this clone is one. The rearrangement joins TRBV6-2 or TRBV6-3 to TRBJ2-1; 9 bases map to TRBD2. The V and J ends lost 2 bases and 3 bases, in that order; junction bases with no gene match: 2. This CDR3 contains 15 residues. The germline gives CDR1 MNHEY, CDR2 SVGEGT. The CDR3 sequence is CASSYVAGVYNEQFF. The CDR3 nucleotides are TGTGCCAGCAGTTACGTAGCGGGGGTCTACAATGAGCAGTTCTTC.

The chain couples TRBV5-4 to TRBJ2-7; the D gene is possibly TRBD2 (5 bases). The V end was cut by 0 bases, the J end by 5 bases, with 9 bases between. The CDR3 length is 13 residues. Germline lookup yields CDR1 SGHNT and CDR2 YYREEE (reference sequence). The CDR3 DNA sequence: TGTGCCAGCAGCTTGGCGGGGTTGGACGAGCAGTACTTC. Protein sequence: CASSLAGLDEQYF.

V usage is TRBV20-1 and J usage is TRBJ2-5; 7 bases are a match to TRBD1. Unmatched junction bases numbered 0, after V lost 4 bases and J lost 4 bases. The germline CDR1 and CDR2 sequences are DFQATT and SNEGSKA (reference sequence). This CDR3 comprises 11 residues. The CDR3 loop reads CSATGGETQYF. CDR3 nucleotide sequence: TGCAGTGCTACAGGGGGAGAGACCCAGTACTTC.

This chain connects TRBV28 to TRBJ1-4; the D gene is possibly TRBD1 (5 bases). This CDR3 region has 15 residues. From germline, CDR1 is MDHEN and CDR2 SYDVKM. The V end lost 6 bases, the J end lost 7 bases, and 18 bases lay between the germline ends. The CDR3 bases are TGTGCCAGCAGCTTACCCACGGGGGTAGGTGAAAAACTGTTTTTT. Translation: CASSLPTGVGEKLFF. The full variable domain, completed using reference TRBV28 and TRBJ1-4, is DVKVTQSSRYLVKRTGEKVFLECVQDMDHENMFWYRQDPGLGLRLIYFSYDVKMKEKGDIPEGYSVSREKKERFSLILESASTNQTSMYLCASSLPTGVGEKLFFGSGTQLSVL.

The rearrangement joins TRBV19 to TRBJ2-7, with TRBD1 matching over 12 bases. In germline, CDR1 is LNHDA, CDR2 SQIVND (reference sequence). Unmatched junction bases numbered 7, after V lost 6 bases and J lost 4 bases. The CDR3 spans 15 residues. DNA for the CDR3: TGTGCCAGTAGCGGGGGACAGGGGGCCGCTTACGAGCAGTACTTC. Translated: CASSGGQGAAYEQYF.

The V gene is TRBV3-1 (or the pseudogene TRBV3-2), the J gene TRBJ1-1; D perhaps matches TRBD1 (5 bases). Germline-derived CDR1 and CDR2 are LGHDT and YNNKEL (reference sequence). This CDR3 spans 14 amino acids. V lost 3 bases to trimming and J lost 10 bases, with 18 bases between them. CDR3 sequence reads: CASSQRGTLQRAFF. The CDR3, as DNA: TGTGCCAGCAGCCAGCGTGGGACTCTTCAGAGAGCTTTCTTT.

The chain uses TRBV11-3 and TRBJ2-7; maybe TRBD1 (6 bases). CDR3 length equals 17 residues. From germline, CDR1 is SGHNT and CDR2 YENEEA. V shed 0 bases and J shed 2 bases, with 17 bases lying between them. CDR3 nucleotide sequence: TGTGCCAGCAGCTTAGATTCAACGGCAGGGGCTGCCTACGAGCAGTACTTC. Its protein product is CASSLDSTAGAAYEQYF.

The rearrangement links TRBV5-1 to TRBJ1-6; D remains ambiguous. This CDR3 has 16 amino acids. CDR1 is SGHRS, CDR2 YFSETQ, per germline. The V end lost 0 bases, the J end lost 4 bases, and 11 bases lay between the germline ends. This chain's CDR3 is CASSLVQAGYNSPLHF. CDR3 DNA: TGCGCCAGCAGCTTGGTGCAGGCGGGATATAATTCACCCCTCCACTTT.

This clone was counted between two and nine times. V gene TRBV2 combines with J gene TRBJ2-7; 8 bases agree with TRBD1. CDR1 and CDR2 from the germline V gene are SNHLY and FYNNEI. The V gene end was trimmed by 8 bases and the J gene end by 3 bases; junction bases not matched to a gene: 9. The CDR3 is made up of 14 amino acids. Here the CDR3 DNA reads TGTGCCAGCGGATCCGGGACAGGCGTCTACGAGCAGTACTTC. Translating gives CASGSGTGVYEQYF.

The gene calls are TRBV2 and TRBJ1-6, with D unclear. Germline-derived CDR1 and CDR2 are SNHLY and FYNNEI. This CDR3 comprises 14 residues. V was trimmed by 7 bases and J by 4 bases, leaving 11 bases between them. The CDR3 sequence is CASTQEGYNSPLHF. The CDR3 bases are TGTGCCAGCACCCAGGAGGGTTATAATTCACCCCTCCACTTT. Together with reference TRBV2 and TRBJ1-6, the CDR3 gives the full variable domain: EPEVTQTPSHQVTQMGQEVILRCVPISNHLYFYWYRQILGQKVEFLVSFYNNEISEKSEIFDDQFSVERPDGSNFTLKIRSTKLEDSAMYFCASTQEGYNSPLHFGNGTRLTVT.

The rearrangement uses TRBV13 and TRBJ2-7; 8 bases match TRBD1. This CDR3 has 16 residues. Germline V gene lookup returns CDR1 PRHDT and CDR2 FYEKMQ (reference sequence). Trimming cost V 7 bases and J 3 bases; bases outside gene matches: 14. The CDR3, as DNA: TGTGCCAGCATCCAAACCGGGGCAGGGGGCATCTACGAGCAGTACTTC. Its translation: CASIQTGAGGIYEQYF.

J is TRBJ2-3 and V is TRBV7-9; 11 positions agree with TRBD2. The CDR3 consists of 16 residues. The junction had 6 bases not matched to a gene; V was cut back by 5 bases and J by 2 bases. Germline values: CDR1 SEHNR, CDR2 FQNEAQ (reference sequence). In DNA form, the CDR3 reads TGTGCCAGCAGCCCGGGGACTAGCGGAATCACAGATACGCAGTATTTT. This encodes CASSPGTSGITDTQYF.

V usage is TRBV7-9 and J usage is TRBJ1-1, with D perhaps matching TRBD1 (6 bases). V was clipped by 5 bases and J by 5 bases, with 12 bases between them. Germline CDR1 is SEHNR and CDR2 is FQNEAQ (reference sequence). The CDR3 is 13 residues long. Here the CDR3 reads CASSPDQGTEAFF. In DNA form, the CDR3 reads TGTGCCAGCAGCCCCGACCAGGGGACTGAAGCTTTCTTT.

DNA for the CDR3: TGTGCCAGCAGTGGGGGGGGCAACACAGATACGCAGTATTTT. This gives the protein CASSGGGNTDTQYF. V usage is TRBV6-2 or TRBV6-3 and J usage is TRBJ2-3, with TRBD2 as a possible D gene (7 bases). CDR3 length: 14 amino acids. Trimming cost V 5 bases and J 2 bases, with 11 bases left between them. The germline V gene encodes CDR1 MNHEY and CDR2 SVGEGT.

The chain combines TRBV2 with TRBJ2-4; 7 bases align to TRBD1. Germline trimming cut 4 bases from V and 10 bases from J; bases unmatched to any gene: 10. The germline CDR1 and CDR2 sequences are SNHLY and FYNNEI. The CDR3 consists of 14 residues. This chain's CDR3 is CASSVGTEGEIQYF. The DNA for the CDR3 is TGTGCCAGCAGTGTCGGGACAGAAGGGGAGATTCAGTACTTC. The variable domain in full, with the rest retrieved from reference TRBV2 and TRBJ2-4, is EPEVTQTPSHQVTQMGQEVILRCVPISNHLYFYWYRQILGQKVEFLVSFYNNEISEKSEIFDDQFSVERPDGSNFTLKIRSTKLEDSAMYFCASSVGTEGEIQYFGAGTRLSVL.

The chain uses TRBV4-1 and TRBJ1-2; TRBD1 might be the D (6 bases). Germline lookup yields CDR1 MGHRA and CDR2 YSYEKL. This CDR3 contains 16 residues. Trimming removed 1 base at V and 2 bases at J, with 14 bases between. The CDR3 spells CASSQVGGGKNYGYTF. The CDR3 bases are TGCGCCAGCAGCCAAGTGGGGGGGGGCAAAAACTATGGCTACACCTTC.

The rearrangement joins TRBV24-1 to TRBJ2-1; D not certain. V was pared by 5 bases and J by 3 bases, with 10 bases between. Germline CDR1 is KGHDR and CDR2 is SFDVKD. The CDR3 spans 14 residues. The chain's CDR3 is CATSAGNGYNEQFF. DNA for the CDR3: TGTGCCACCAGTGCAGGAAACGGCTACAATGAGCAGTTCTTC.